Detailed here is one T cell receptor (beta chain). The antigen remains unidentified. Following extraction, RNA underwent reverse transcription to cDNA, which served as the sequencing template. The protocol was immunoSEQ multiplex PCR, while the TCRdb copy is restricted to in-frame clones and leaves out a portion. The sample holds about 140,000 clones, around 86% seen once. This specimen comes from a study of CD8+ T cells in alopecia areata. Study-level findings and limits: Affected lesional scalp, above all in alopecia totalis/universalis, was more clonal than normal scalp. For patients receiving tofacitinib, scalp clonality and expanded CD8+ clones among the top 100 significantly decreased.

Indicated treatment: oral pan-JAK inhibitor, 5-10 mg twice daily. The sample in question was CD8+ T cells sorted from blood, obtained at week 4, from a patient treated with tofacitinib. The TCR sequence derives from a human donor with alopecia areata.

CDR3 nucleotides: TGTGCCAGCAGCTTCAACCCGGGACTAGGGTCCTACGAGCAGTACTTC. Translation gives CASSFNPGLGSYEQYF. The gene calls are TRBV13 and TRBJ2-7; TRBD2 matches at 8 bases. CDR1 and CDR2 from the germline V gene are PRHDT and FYEKMQ (reference sequence). The CDR3 covers 16 residues. The ends lost 3 bases at V and 1 base at J; junction bases unmatched: 8.